This is a list of T cell receptor beta chains from one sample in a study of T cells in Graves' hyperthyroidism and ophthalmopathy. TCRdb processed the multiplex PCR reads anew with MiXCR; each CDR3 protein has one entry. The table lists 460,000 or so distinct CDR3 sequences, approximately 14% of them singletons. The sequencing input was blood. These TCRs come from a woman between 18 and 29 years old with Graves' hyperthyroidism. CDR3s include the opening cysteine and the closing phenylalanine or tryptophan. The D gene is left open where the match is weak. Clone size appears in some rows only: once, few, many, or a class for an expanded clone.

d_gene: .; j_gene: TRBJ1-5; v_gene: TRBV20-1; abundance: many; len: 13; CDR3nt: TGCAGTGCTAGGGGGGTCCTTGATCAGCCCCAGCATTTT; CDR3aa: CSARGVLDQPQHF
d_gene: .; j_gene: TRBJ2-3; v_gene: TRBV30; abundance: many; len: 14; CDR3nt: TGTGCCTGGAGTGGAGGAGGGAGATGGGTTACGCAGTATTTT; CDR3aa: CAWSGGGRWVTQYF
d_gene: .; j_gene: TRBJ2-2; v_gene: TRBV30; abundance: few; len: 17; CDR3nt: TGTGCCTGGAGTCCCCTTGTTTGGCCGGGGATAGCCGGGGAGCCGTTTTTT; CDR3aa: CAWSPLVWPGIAGEPFF
d_gene: TRBD2; j_gene: TRBJ2-5; v_gene: TRBV6-2/TRBV6-3; abundance: many; len: 16; CDR3nt: TGTGCCAGCAGTTACCCCAACAGCGGGAGCGAAAAGACCCAGTACTTC; CDR3aa: CASSYPNSGSEKTQYF
d_gene: TRBD2; j_gene: TRBJ2-1; v_gene: TRBV7-3; abundance: many; len: 12; CDR3nt: TGTGCCAGCAGCTTAACGAGCGGGGGGCAGTTCTTC; CDR3aa: CASSLTSGGQFF
d_gene: TRBD2; j_gene: TRBJ2-1; v_gene: TRBV10-3; abundance: .; len: 18; CDR3nt: TGTGCCATCAGTGAGCCGGGGAGGTCGGGACTAGGCCACAATGAGCAGTTCTTC; CDR3aa: CAISEPGRSGLGHNEQFF
d_gene: TRBD2; j_gene: TRBJ2-3; v_gene: TRBV5-1; abundance: many; len: 17; CDR3nt: TGCGCCAGCAGCCCCTTCCCTAGCGGGAGGGACACAGATACGCAGTATTTT; CDR3aa: CASSPFPSGRDTDTQYF
d_gene: .; j_gene: TRBJ2-7; v_gene: TRBV29-1; abundance: .; len: 13; CDR3nt: TGCAGCATTCGCTGGGGTGGGACCTACGAGCAGTACTTC; CDR3aa: CSIRWGGTYEQYF
d_gene: .; j_gene: TRBJ2-5; v_gene: TRBV29-1; abundance: few; len: 12; CDR3nt: TGCAGCGCAGAAGAGGGATTAGAGACCCAGTACTTC; CDR3aa: CSAEEGLETQYF
d_gene: .; j_gene: TRBJ1-4; v_gene: TRBV6-6; abundance: many; len: 18; CDR3nt: TGTGCCAGCAGTTACTCGTCGGGGGTGGGGGCTACTAATGAAAAACTGTTTTTT; CDR3aa: CASSYSSGVGATNEKLFF
d_gene: TRBD2; j_gene: TRBJ2-7; v_gene: TRBV4-1; abundance: .; len: 18; CDR3nt: TGCGCCAGCAGCCAAGATGGCCTAGCGGGAGGTACCTCCTACGAGCAGTACTTC; CDR3aa: CASSQDGLAGGTSYEQYF
d_gene: .; j_gene: TRBJ2-1; v_gene: TRBV27; abundance: many; len: 13; CDR3nt: TGTGCCAGCAGTAGAAGACCCGGGGATGAGCAGTTCTTC; CDR3aa: CASSRRPGDEQFF
d_gene: .; j_gene: TRBJ2-2; v_gene: TRBV6-1; abundance: .; len: 13; CDR3nt: TGTGCCAGCCTCCCCGACACGGGTAGATTGTGGTTTTTT; CDR3aa: CASLPDTGRLWFF
d_gene: .; j_gene: TRBJ1-1; v_gene: TRBV29-1; abundance: many; len: 13; CDR3nt: TGCAGCGTCGGACAGACTGTGAACACTGAAGCTTTCTTT; CDR3aa: CSVGQTVNTEAFF
d_gene: .; j_gene: TRBJ1-4; v_gene: TRBV12-3/TRBV12-4; abundance: many; len: 14; CDR3nt: TGTGCCAGCAGTTGGGACAATCGTAATGAAAAACTGTTTTTT; CDR3aa: CASSWDNRNEKLFF
d_gene: .; j_gene: TRBJ2-2; v_gene: TRBV30; abundance: many; len: 14; CDR3nt: TGTGCCTGGATTCGAAGGGAGAACACCGGGGAGCTGTTTTTT; CDR3aa: CAWIRRENTGELFF
d_gene: .; j_gene: TRBJ1-1; v_gene: TRBV19; abundance: many; len: 13; CDR3nt: TGTGCCAGTAGTATTCCGGTAAACACTGAAGCTTTCTTT; CDR3aa: CASSIPVNTEAFF
d_gene: .; j_gene: TRBJ1-2; v_gene: TRBV14; abundance: .; len: 15; CDR3nt: TGTGCCAGCAGCCAAGACGCCAGTCCTAACTATGGCTACACCTTC; CDR3aa: CASSQDASPNYGYTF
d_gene: .; j_gene: TRBJ2-1; v_gene: TRBV27; abundance: .; len: 13; CDR3nt: TGTGCCAGCAGTTTATCGGGGACCAATGAGCAGTTCTTC; CDR3aa: CASSLSGTNEQFF
d_gene: .; j_gene: TRBJ2-1; v_gene: TRBV28; abundance: few; len: 13; CDR3nt: TGTGCCAGCAGCAACTACTCCTACAATGAGCAGTTCTTC; CDR3aa: CASSNYSYNEQFF
d_gene: TRBD1; j_gene: TRBJ2-1; v_gene: TRBV29-1; abundance: .; len: 14; CDR3nt: TGCAGCGTTCTGCCGGGACAGTTGGACAATGAGCAGTTCTTC; CDR3aa: CSVLPGQLDNEQFF
d_gene: .; j_gene: TRBJ1-1; v_gene: TRBV27; abundance: .; len: 14; CDR3nt: TGTGCCAGCAGAATGGACAACCTGAACACTGAAGCTCTCTTT; CDR3aa: CASRMDNLNTEALF
d_gene: .; j_gene: TRBJ2-3; v_gene: TRBV6-1; abundance: many; len: 15; CDR3nt: TGTGCCAGCATCCGGACAGTCTGGAGCACAGATACGCAGTATTTT; CDR3aa: CASIRTVWSTDTQYF
d_gene: .; j_gene: TRBJ2-1; v_gene: TRBV6-1; abundance: .; len: 11; CDR3nt: TGTGCCAGCAGTCACGTCAATGAGCAGTTCTTC; CDR3aa: CASSHVNEQFF
d_gene: TRBD2; j_gene: TRBJ2-1; v_gene: TRBV6-5; abundance: few; len: 18; CDR3nt: TGTGCCACTCCGGATACTAGCGGGGTAGCCTTCTCCTACAATGAGCAGTTCTTC; CDR3aa: CATPDTSGVAFSYNEQFF
d_gene: TRBD2; j_gene: TRBJ2-1; v_gene: TRBV5-1; abundance: .; len: 13; CDR3nt: TGCGCCAGCAGGACTAGCGGGAGCATTGAGCAGTTCTTC; CDR3aa: CASRTSGSIEQFF
d_gene: TRBD2; j_gene: TRBJ2-1; v_gene: TRBV20-1; abundance: many; len: 14; CDR3nt: TGCAGTGCTAGCAGCCTAGCGGGAGGGATTGAGCAGTTCTTC; CDR3aa: CSASSLAGGIEQFF
d_gene: .; j_gene: TRBJ2-3; v_gene: TRBV29-1; abundance: few; len: 12; CDR3nt: TGCAGCGTTGTGTACAACACAGATACGCAGTATTTT; CDR3aa: CSVVYNTDTQYF
d_gene: .; j_gene: TRBJ2-3; v_gene: TRBV30; abundance: many; len: 15; CDR3nt: TGTGCCTGGAGTGGCAATATAGCGGTCACGGATACGCAGTATTTT; CDR3aa: CAWSGNIAVTDTQYF
d_gene: .; j_gene: TRBJ1-1; v_gene: TRBV6-1; abundance: many; len: 14; CDR3nt: TGTGCCAGCTCCGGCGGTGGGGTGAACACTGAAGCTTTCTTT; CDR3aa: CASSGGGVNTEAFF
d_gene: TRBD2; j_gene: TRBJ2-5; v_gene: TRBV24-1; abundance: many; len: 12; CDR3nt: TGTGCCACCAAGTCCCCAGCGGGGGTACAGTACTTC; CDR3aa: CATKSPAGVQYF
d_gene: TRBD2; j_gene: TRBJ2-3; v_gene: TRBV20-1; abundance: many; len: 16; CDR3nt: TGCAGTGCTAAGGGATTAGCGGGAGGGCGCACAGATACGCAGTATTTT; CDR3aa: CSAKGLAGGRTDTQYF
d_gene: TRBD1; j_gene: TRBJ2-7; v_gene: TRBV10-3; abundance: .; len: 13; CDR3nt: TGTGCCATCAGGGACAGGCCCTCCTACGAGCAGTACTTC; CDR3aa: CAIRDRPSYEQYF
d_gene: TRBD1; j_gene: TRBJ1-1; v_gene: TRBV10-3; abundance: many; len: 16; CDR3nt: TGTGCCATCAGAGAAGACAGGGGATATATGAACACTGAAGCTTTCTTT; CDR3aa: CAIREDRGYMNTEAFF
d_gene: TRBD1; j_gene: TRBJ2-7; v_gene: TRBV25-1; abundance: few; len: 14; CDR3nt: TGTGCCAGCAGTCCGCAGGGGGAATCCAGAGGGCAGTACTTC; CDR3aa: CASSPQGESRGQYF
d_gene: TRBD1; j_gene: TRBJ2-7; v_gene: TRBV14; abundance: many; len: 14; CDR3nt: TGTGCCAGCAGACCCGGGACAGGGGTAAACGAGCAGTACTTC; CDR3aa: CASRPGTGVNEQYF
d_gene: .; j_gene: TRBJ1-1; v_gene: TRBV6-1; abundance: few; len: 10; CDR3nt: TGTGCCAGCAGTTCCAGCGAGGCTTTCTTT; CDR3aa: CASSSSEAFF
d_gene: .; j_gene: TRBJ2-5; v_gene: TRBV20-1; abundance: many; len: 14; CDR3nt: TGCAGTGCCGAGGGCCCAGGGAGGCAAGAGACCCAGTACTTC; CDR3aa: CSAEGPGRQETQYF
d_gene: TRBD1; j_gene: TRBJ2-4; v_gene: TRBV3-1; abundance: few; len: 15; CDR3nt: TGTGCCAGCAGCCTTATAGGGGGCGCCAAAAACATTCAGTACTTC; CDR3aa: CASSLIGGAKNIQYF
d_gene: .; j_gene: TRBJ2-5; v_gene: TRBV27; abundance: many; len: 18; CDR3nt: TGTGCCAGCAGTTCTGTACTAAACCAGGGAAGGCGGCAAGAGACCCAGTACTTC; CDR3aa: CASSSVLNQGRRQETQYF
d_gene: TRBD2; j_gene: TRBJ2-1; v_gene: TRBV11-1; abundance: many; len: 17; CDR3nt: TGTGCCAGCAGCTCGGAATCTAGCGGGAGGGCCTACAATGAGCAGTTCTTC; CDR3aa: CASSSESSGRAYNEQFF
d_gene: .; j_gene: TRBJ1-5; v_gene: TRBV19; abundance: .; len: 14; CDR3nt: TGTGCCAGTAGTATAGATCTGCCGGGCCAGCCCCAGCATTTT; CDR3aa: CASSIDLPGQPQHF
d_gene: .; j_gene: TRBJ1-1; v_gene: TRBV3-1; abundance: many; len: 12; CDR3nt: TGTGCCAGCCTTGGAGAAGGCACTGAAGCTTTCTTT; CDR3aa: CASLGEGTEAFF
d_gene: .; j_gene: TRBJ1-1; v_gene: TRBV7-3; abundance: many; len: 14; CDR3nt: TGTGCCAGCAGCCTCGGACCAGCGAACACTGAAGCTTTCTTT; CDR3aa: CASSLGPANTEAFF
d_gene: TRBD2; j_gene: TRBJ2-1; v_gene: TRBV9; abundance: many; len: 14; CDR3nt: TGTGCCAGCAGCGTGGGACTAGCTATCGATGAGCAGTTCTTC; CDR3aa: CASSVGLAIDEQFF
d_gene: .; j_gene: TRBJ1-1; v_gene: TRBV5-1; abundance: many; len: 14; CDR3nt: TGCGCCAGCAGCTTGGATCCGGGAGGCACTGAAGCTTTCTTT; CDR3aa: CASSLDPGGTEAFF
d_gene: TRBD2; j_gene: TRBJ2-1; v_gene: TRBV5-1; abundance: .; len: 21; CDR3nt: TGCGCCAGCAGCTTGACACGTAAGGACACCCTGAGACTAGCGGGATACAATGAGCAGTTCTTC; CDR3aa: CASSLTRKDTLRLAGYNEQFF
d_gene: TRBD2; j_gene: TRBJ2-1; v_gene: TRBV10-3; abundance: .; len: 18; CDR3nt: TGTGCCATCAGTGTAAGGACTAGCGGGAGGGCCTCTATCAATGAGCAGTTCTTC; CDR3aa: CAISVRTSGRASINEQFF
d_gene: TRBD2; j_gene: TRBJ2-1; v_gene: TRBV6-1; abundance: few; len: 13; CDR3nt: TGTGCCAGCGGACTAGTAAGCGGGGTTGAGCAGTTCTTC; CDR3aa: CASGLVSGVEQFF
d_gene: TRBD1; j_gene: TRBJ2-5; v_gene: TRBV7-9; abundance: .; len: 15; CDR3nt: TGTGCCAGCAGCTCCCCACAGGGGGCGAAAGAGACCCAGTACTTC; CDR3aa: CASSSPQGAKETQYF